This TCR beta chain is drawn from a study of Tregs in tolerant kidney transplant recipients. Study as a whole: The nonmyeloablative bone marrow transplants came from related graft donors, with transient mixed chimerism.

The protocol was immunoSEQ multiplex PCR, while the TCRdb copy is restricted to in-frame clones and leaves out a portion. The table records 70,000 to 95,000 clones, around 93% of them present only once. CD4+CD25+CD127- Tregs, CD4+CD25- non-Tregs, CD4 and CD8 cells were sorted. Thawed PBMCs were rested overnight at 37°C with 200 to 250 IU/ml IL-2 before regulatory T cell sorting. Comment on this clone: Its specificity is not known.

Overall study results and limits: In tolerant patients, donor-specific Tregs outgrew total Tregs, suggesting antigen-driven expansion.

Germline loops: CDR1 GTSNPN, CDR2 SVGIG (reference sequence). The CDR3 totals 12 residues. V lost 4 bases, J lost 2 bases, and 8 bases lay in between. This clonotype was sampled from a human donor who received a combined kidney and bone marrow transplant. The V call is TRBV30, the J call TRBJ1-2; D gene uncertain. The sample consisted of Tregs from blood, taken before the transplant. CDR3 protein: CAWTTQNYGYTF. The CDR3 bases are TGTGCCTGGACTACACAGAACTATGGCTACACCTTC.